A single sample gave rise to the 17 T cell receptor beta chains below, sequenced in a study of blood T cell repertoires in COVID-19. Some clones are missing from TCRdb's copy, which holds only in-frame ones; the method was immunoSEQ multiplex PCR. In the table there are 65,000 to 95,000 clones, more than 65% of which are singletons. What was sequenced was peripheral blood. These receptors were taken from a woman between 50 and 59 years old with acute or convalescent COVID-19.

The chain has TRBV6-6 and TRBJ2-2; 9 bases line up with TRBD2. Per germline, CDR1 MNHNY and CDR2 SVGAGI (reference sequence). The CDR3 contains 15 residues. Trimming cost V 7 bases and J 5 bases; bases outside gene matches: 8. Written as DNA, the CDR3 is TGTGCCAGCACCAGTAGCGGGGGCGGAACCGGGGAGCTGTTTTTT. It codes for CASTSSGGGTGELFF.

This sequence joins TRBV20-1 and TRBJ2-5; D is uncertain. The V end was cut by 5 bases, the J end by 4 bases, with 5 bases between. Germline values: CDR1 DFQATT, CDR2 SNEGSKA (reference sequence). CDR3 length: 10 residues. The CDR3 nucleotides read TGCAGTGCTCCAGGAGAGACCCAGTACTTC. The encoded protein is CSAPGETQYF.

The chain recombines TRBV2 with TRBJ2-3, with D possibly matching TRBD2 (5 bases). CDR3 size: 15 residues. In germline, CDR1 is SNHLY, CDR2 FYNNEI. V lost 7 bases and J lost 3, with 17 bases in between. CDR3 DNA: TGTGCCAGCACTCAACGGAGCGGAGGTACAGATACGCAGTATTTT. Amino acid sequence: CASTQRSGGTDTQYF.

The chain uses TRBV28 and TRBJ1-6, with 7 bases aligning to TRBD1. J was trimmed by 0 bases and V by 10 bases; bases with no gene match: 12. The CDR3 runs 17 residues. CDR1 MDHEN and CDR2 SYDVKM come from the germline V gene. In DNA, the CDR3 is TGTGCCATTGGGACAGTTAGGTTACCCTCCTATAATTCACCCCTCCACTTT. Its protein is CAIGTVRLPSYNSPLHF.

This clone was detected once. The CDR3 sequence: CASSATGGSTGEQYF. The CDR3 DNA sequence: TGTGCCAGCAGCGCGACAGGGGGCTCCACCGGCGAGCAGTACTTC. The chain links TRBV9 to TRBJ2-7; 10 bases are shared with TRBD1. CDR1 SGDLS and CDR2 YYNGEE come from the germline V gene. This CDR3 is built from 15 residues. The V segment lost 3 bases and the J segment 6 bases; nucleotides outside the gene matches: 9.

This rearrangement joins TRBV29-1 to TRBJ2-3; 9 bases are a match to TRBD1. The CDR3 consists of 15 residues. Looked up from germline, CDR1 is SQVTM and CDR2 is ANQGSEA. V was pared by 6 bases and J by 3 bases, with 10 bases of the junction left unmatched. CDR3 coding DNA: TGCAGCGTGGACAGGGGAAACTTCAAAACAGATACGCAGTATTTT. It translates to CSVDRGNFKTDTQYF.

The genes are TRBV19 and TRBJ2-3, with 8 nucleotides matching TRBD1. The CDR3 is 15 residues long. Germline assignment: CDR1 LNHDA and CDR2 SQIVND (reference sequence). After removal of 5 bases from V and 3 bases from J, the junction contained 7 bases not matched to a gene. CDR3 loop: CASSPRRQGTDTQYF. CDR3 bases: TGTGCCAGTAGTCCCCGCCGACAGGGGACAGATACGCAGTATTTT.

This clone was seen at least ten times. V gene TRBV7-6 combines with J gene TRBJ2-1, with D hard to call. Germline lookup yields CDR1 SGHVS and CDR2 FNYEAQ. The V gene lost 3 bases and the J gene lost 7 bases, with 16 bases spanning the gap. The CDR3 runs 15 residues. The CDR3 region has the DNA TGTGCCAGCAGCTTGATTCGCGGAAGTGGTAATGAGCAGTTCTTC. The encoded protein is CASSLIRGSGNEQFF. The full variable domain, its missing parts supplied by reference TRBV7-6 and TRBJ2-1, is GAGVSQSPRYKVTKRGQDVALRCDPISGHVSLYWYRQALGQGPEFLTYFNYEAQQDKSGLPNDRFSAERPEGSISTLTIQRTEQRDSAMYRCASSLIRGSGNEQFFGPGTRLTVL.

This clone was recorded once. This chain uses TRBV7-2 with TRBJ2-1, with 10 bases that match TRBD1. Germline CDR1 is SGHTA and CDR2 is FQGNSA. The junction had 2 bases not matched to a gene; V was cut back by 2 bases and J by 4 bases. This CDR3 spans 15 amino acids. The CDR3 DNA sequence: TGTGCCAGCAGCTTACTGGGACAGGGGTACAATGAGCAGTTCTTC. Amino acid sequence: CASSLLGQGYNEQFF.

This clone was observed a handful of times. The rearrangement uses TRBV27 and TRBJ2-1; D may be TRBD1 (5 bases). From germline, CDR1 is MNHEY and CDR2 SMNVEV (reference sequence). V lost 1 base, J lost 4 bases, and 35 bases lay in between. CDR3 length: 23 residues. CDR3 coding DNA: TGTGCCAGCAGTTTATTGAAAGGGGATCCCCGTTTGTCGGGCTCTGGCGGTTACAATGAGCAGTTCTTC. Translating it yields CASSLLKGDPRLSGSGGYNEQFF.

The V gene is TRBV2, the J gene TRBJ1-2; weak D call: TRBD1 (6 bases). The germline V gene encodes CDR1 SNHLY and CDR2 FYNNEI. The germline V and J ends were trimmed by 1 base and 7 bases, with 19 bases remaining between them. This CDR3 is 16 amino acids long. CDR3 sequence (DNA): TGTGCCAGCAGTGAAGATACCGGGACATCAACCCTTGGCTACACCTTC. Its protein product is CASSEDTGTSTLGYTF.

This clone was seen only once. The chain combines TRBV6-2 or TRBV6-3 with TRBJ1-3; tentative D call: TRBD1 (6 bases). CDR3 length: 18 residues. Per the germline V gene, CDR1 is MNHEY and CDR2 is SVGEGT. Trimming left V 0 bases short and J 2 bases short, with 17 bases between. The CDR3 loop reads CASSYSTGGQHTGNTIYF. The CDR3 bases are TGTGCCAGCAGTTACTCGACTGGGGGACAACACACTGGAAACACCATATATTTT.

This clone was seen just once. The gene calls are TRBV25-1 and TRBJ2-1; 10 bases align to TRBD1. The CDR3 runs to 14 residues. V shed 5 bases and J 6 bases; nucleotides not matched to a gene: 4. Germline CDR1 is MGHDK and CDR2 is SYGVNS. Here the CDR3 reads CASSSRQGANEQFF. In DNA form, the CDR3 reads TGTGCCAGCAGTTCACGACAGGGGGCCAATGAGCAGTTCTTC.

The chain is built from TRBV19 and TRBJ1-1, with a possible D match to TRBD1 (6 bases). Between the trimmed V and J ends, which lost 7 bases and 0 bases, there was a span of 12 bases. Germline V gene lookup returns CDR1 LNHDA and CDR2 SQIVND (reference sequence). This CDR3 region has 14 residues. The CDR3 is CASIKTGMNTEAFF. The CDR3 bases are TGTGCCAGTATAAAAACAGGGATGAACACTGAAGCTTTCTTT.

The rearrangement joins TRBV28 to TRBJ2-3, with TRBD2 identical over 8 bases. Germline V gene data show CDR1 as MDHEN and CDR2 as SYDVKM. Trimming cost V 4 bases and J 3 bases; bases outside gene matches: 9. This CDR3 has 16 residues. For the CDR3, the DNA is TGTGCCAGCAGTTCCCGCGGGAGCGGGAGTACAGATACGCAGTATTTT. Residues: CASSSRGSGSTDTQYF. Full variable domain (outside the CDR3, taken from reference TRBV28 and TRBJ2-3): DVKVTQSSRYLVKRTGEKVFLECVQDMDHENMFWYRQDPGLGLRLIYFSYDVKMKEKGDIPEGYSVSREKKERFSLILESASTNQTSMYLCASSSRGSGSTDTQYFGPGTRLTVL.

The rearrangement joins TRBV5-6 to TRBJ2-3; 10 positions match TRBD1. This CDR3 spans 16 amino acids. Germline lookup yields CDR1 SGHDT and CDR2 YYEEEE. V lost 1 base, J lost 11 bases, and 13 bases stayed unmatched. Here the CDR3 reads CASSLHGDRGRFGQYF. The CDR3 DNA follows: TGTGCCAGCAGCTTGCATGGGGACAGGGGAAGATTTGGGCAGTATTTT.

This clone has only a few counts. This chain uses TRBV18 with TRBJ2-5; TRBD1 is a possible D gene (6 bases). The CDR3 extends over 12 amino acids. V was clipped by 3 bases and J by 7 bases, with 9 bases between them. From germline, CDR1 is KGHSH and CDR2 LQKENI. In nucleotides, the CDR3 is TGTGCCAGCTCACCGAGGGGGAGGACCCAGTACTTC. This sequence encodes CASSPRGRTQYF.